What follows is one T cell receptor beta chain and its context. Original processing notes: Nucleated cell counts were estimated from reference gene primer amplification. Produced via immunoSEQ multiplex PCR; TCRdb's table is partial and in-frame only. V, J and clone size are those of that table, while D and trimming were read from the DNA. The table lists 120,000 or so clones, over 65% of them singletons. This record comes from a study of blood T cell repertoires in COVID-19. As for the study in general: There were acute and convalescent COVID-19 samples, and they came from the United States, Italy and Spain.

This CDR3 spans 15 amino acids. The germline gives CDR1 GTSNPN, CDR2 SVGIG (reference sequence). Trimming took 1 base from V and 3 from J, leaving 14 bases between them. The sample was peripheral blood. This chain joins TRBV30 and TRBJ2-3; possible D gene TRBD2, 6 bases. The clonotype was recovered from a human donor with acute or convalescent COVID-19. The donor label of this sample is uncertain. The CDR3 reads CAWSELGRGTDTQYF. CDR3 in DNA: TGTGCCTGGAGTGAACTGGGCCGGGGGACAGATACGCAGTATTTT. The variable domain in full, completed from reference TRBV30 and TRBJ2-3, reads SQTIHQWPATLVQPVGSPLSLECTVEGTSNPNLYWYRQAAGRGLQLLFYSVGIGQISSEVPQNLSASRPQDRQFILSSKKLLLSDSGFYLCAWSELGRGTDTQYFGPGTRLTVL.